Below are 28 T cell receptor beta chains sequenced from a single sample in a study of T cell responses to AZD1222 COVID-19 vaccine. The method was immunoSEQ multiplex PCR; TCRdb's version includes in-frame clones alone and lacks a portion of them. The sample lists about 150,000 clones; 85% to 95% were seen once. Sequenced here: peripheral blood, sampled 28 days after the second AZD1222 dose. These receptors all come from an adult who received the AZD1222 COVID-19 vaccine.

The chain links TRBV27 to TRBJ1-1; 7 bases agree with TRBD1. V lost 3 bases and J lost 4; bases outside the gene matches: 14. This CDR3 region has 17 residues. The V gene's germline CDR1 is MNHEY and CDR2 SMNVEV (reference sequence). The CDR3 nucleotides are TGTGCCAGCAGTTTGTCCCGGCGACAGGGAAGAGGCACTGAAGCTTTCTTT. This translates into CASSLSRRQGRGTEAFF.

The V gene is TRBV6-4, the J gene TRBJ1-1; perhaps TRBD1 as D (6 bases). This CDR3 is built from 15 residues. Germline assignment: CDR1 MRHNA and CDR2 SNTAGT. The V and J ends lost 7 bases and 10 bases respectively, with 25 bases between them. In DNA, the CDR3 is TGTGCCAGCACCCAAACCCCGGGACAAGGCTCTAGAGCTTTCTTT. Its protein is CASTQTPGQGSRAFF.

This sequence joins TRBV28 and TRBJ2-2; D is unresolved. Germline V gives CDR1 MDHEN, CDR2 SYDVKM. The CDR3 consists of 12 residues. The ends were cut back, 6 bases at V and 7 bases at J, with 9 bases in the middle. CDR3 bases: TGTGCCAGCAGCACTTGGATCGGGGAGCTGTTTTTT. Translation: CASSTWIGELFF.

This chain uses TRBV11-1 with TRBJ2-5, with 10 bases that match TRBD2. V lost 5 bases and J lost 6; bases outside the gene matches: 12. The germline V gene has CDR1 SGHAT and CDR2 FQDESV (reference sequence). The CDR3 has 16 residues. CDR3 sequence (DNA): TGTGCCAGCAGCGGCCGGGATCTAGCGGGAGACAAGACCCAGTACTTC. Its translation: CASSGRDLAGDKTQYF.

This clone appeared a single time. V usage is TRBV7-9 and J usage is TRBJ2-1; tentatively, D is TRBD1 (5 bases). V dropped 2 bases and J dropped 0 bases, with 8 bases sitting between them. Germline-derived CDR1 and CDR2 are SEHNR and FQNEAQ (reference sequence). The CDR3 totals 15 residues. This chain's CDR3 is CASSLMTASYNEQFF. CDR3 nucleotide sequence: TGTGCCAGCAGCTTAATGACAGCCTCCTACAATGAGCAGTTCTTC.

The V and J genes are TRBV6-5 and TRBJ2-7; 8 bases match TRBD2. The CDR3 is made up of 13 amino acids. Germline V CDR1 and CDR2: MNHEY, SVGAGI. The V and J ends lost 7 bases and 0 bases, in that order; junction bases with no gene match: 2. The CDR3 sequence is CASTGGDSYEQYF. DNA for the CDR3: TGTGCCAGCACCGGGGGGGACTCCTACGAGCAGTACTTC.

The chain couples TRBV6-5 to TRBJ2-7; TRBD2 matches 7 bases. The CDR3 totals 15 residues. The germline gives CDR1 MNHEY, CDR2 SVGAGI. V shed 3 bases and J 3 bases; nucleotides not matched to a gene: 8. The CDR3: CASSYPSGKNYEQYF. The CDR3 DNA sequence: TGTGCCAGCAGTTATCCCAGCGGGAAGAACTACGAGCAGTACTTC.

This chain joins TRBV3-1 (or the pseudogene TRBV3-2) and TRBJ1-4, with D possibly TRBD1 on 6 matching bases. Germline V gene data show CDR1 as LGHDT and CDR2 as YNNKEL (reference sequence). With 4 bases removed from V and 5 bases from J, the gap between germline ends came to 14 bases. The CDR3 has 15 amino acids. The CDR3 reads CASSLHSQGNEKLFF. CDR3 DNA sequence: TGTGCCAGCAGCCTACACTCACAGGGAAATGAAAAACTGTTTTTT.

This clone came up once. The chain links TRBV6-6 to TRBJ1-3, with a tentative D call TRBD1 (6 bases). The CDR3 has 18 residues. Germline CDR1 MNHNY, CDR2 SVGAGI (reference sequence). Trimming shortened V by 5 bases and J by 0 bases, and 20 bases separated the two germline ends. The CDR3 is CASSPTTGTFFSGNTIYF. The CDR3 nucleotides are TGTGCCAGCAGTCCAACAACCGGGACATTTTTCTCTGGAAACACCATATATTTT.

The chain has TRBV28 and TRBJ2-1; 7 bases line up with TRBD2. The CDR3 has 16 residues. Germline CDR1 MDHEN, CDR2 SYDVKM. V lost 3 bases and J lost 8; bases outside the gene matches: 13. CDR3 DNA: TGTGCCAGCAGTTTTTGGGCGGGAGTCTCGTCCCATGAGCAGTTCTTC. Encoded protein: CASSFWAGVSSHEQFF. Full variable domain (rest looked up from reference TRBV28 and TRBJ2-1): DVKVTQSSRYLVKRTGEKVFLECVQDMDHENMFWYRQDPGLGLRLIYFSYDVKMKEKGDIPEGYSVSREKKERFSLILESASTNQTSMYLCASSFWAGVSSHEQFFGPGTRLTVL.

The J gene is TRBJ2-6, the V gene TRBV10-3, with D hard to call. Deletions cut 8 bases from V and 0 bases from J, with 8 bases between. The germline V gene encodes CDR1 ENHRY and CDR2 SYGVKD. CDR3 length: 14 residues. CDR3 region: CAIASLSGANVLTF. The CDR3, as DNA: TGTGCCATCGCTTCCCTCTCTGGGGCCAACGTCCTGACTTTC.

The chain links TRBV6-2 or TRBV6-3 to TRBJ2-7; TRBD1 aligns across 7 bases. Trimming cost V 2 bases and J 0 bases; bases outside gene matches: 4. This CDR3 is 15 amino acids long. The germline gives CDR1 MNHEY, CDR2 SVGEGT. This CDR3 reads CASSYPGQASYEQYF. The DNA of the CDR3 is TGTGCCAGCAGTTACCCAGGACAGGCCTCCTACGAGCAGTACTTC.

The chain has TRBV6-5 and TRBJ2-7, with a tentative D call TRBD1 (6 bases). CDR3 length equals 15 residues. Trimming removed 2 bases at V and 7 bases at J, with 18 bases between. Per the germline V gene, CDR1 is MNHEY and CDR2 is SVGAGI. The CDR3 DNA sequence: TGTGCCAGCAGTTACACATTCACACAGGGTGGTGAGCAGTACTTC. This codes for CASSYTFTQGGEQYF.

The chain recombines TRBV3-1 (or the pseudogene TRBV3-2) with TRBJ1-2, with D possibly TRBD1 on 6 matching bases. CDR1 and CDR2 (germline): LGHDT, YNNKEL (reference sequence). CDR3 length equals 14 residues. The germline V and J ends were trimmed by 0 bases and 8 bases, with 13 bases remaining between them. The CDR3 sequence is CASSQDGGQGGYTF. The CDR3 coding sequence is TGTGCCAGCAGCCAAGACGGGGGGCAGGGAGGCTACACCTTC.

This chain links TRBV15 with TRBJ2-1, with D uncertain. This CDR3 region has 10 residues. Germline CDR1 LNHNV, CDR2 YYDKDF (reference sequence). Trimming pared 5 bases from V and 8 bases from J, leaving 4 bases between. DNA for the CDR3: TGTGCCACCAGCGGCGATGAGCAGTTCTTC. Protein: CATSGDEQFF.

The rearrangement joins TRBV12-3 or TRBV12-4 to TRBJ1-5; no definite D call. The CDR3 runs 12 residues. V was shortened by 6 bases and J by 4 bases, with 7 bases between the two germline ends. This CDR3 is CASRTVNQPQHF. CDR3 bases: TGTGCCAGCAGAACTGTTAATCAGCCCCAGCATTTT.

This clone was counted once. J is TRBJ2-7 and V is TRBV10-2; D not certain. The CDR3 totals 12 residues. The germline CDR1 and CDR2 sequences are WSHSY and SAAADI. V was trimmed by 6 bases and J by 4 bases, leaving 10 bases between them. This chain's CDR3 is CASSASSYEQYF. The CDR3 bases are TGCGCCAGCAGCGCGAGCAGTTACGAGCAGTACTTC.

The chain has TRBV14 and TRBJ2-1; D not resolved. Germline V CDR1 and CDR2: SGHDN, FVKESK. CDR3 length: 15 residues. V lost 1 base to trimming and J lost 0 bases, with 7 bases between them. The CDR3 loop reads CASSQGASSYNEQFF. The CDR3 nucleotides read TGTGCCAGCAGCCAAGGGGCGAGCTCCTACAATGAGCAGTTCTTC.

The CDR3: CASSQGYGNTIYF. CDR3 DNA sequence: TGTGCCAGCAGCCAGGGGTACGGAAACACCATATATTTT. J is TRBJ1-3 and V is TRBV7-9, with TRBD1 as a possible D gene (6 bases). V lost 5 bases and J lost 4, with 9 bases in between. The CDR3 has 13 amino acids. CDR1 SEHNR and CDR2 FQNEAQ come from the germline V gene (reference sequence).

The rearrangement joins TRBV6-2 or TRBV6-3 to TRBJ2-7; D is perhaps TRBD1 (6 bases). CDR1 is MNHEY, CDR2 SVGEGT, per germline. There are 14 residues in the CDR3. V lost 6 bases, J lost 0 bases, and 12 bases lay in between. The CDR3 coding sequence is TGTGCCAGCAGCTTAGGGGGTACCTCCTACGAGCAGTACTTC. Translation: CASSLGGTSYEQYF.

V is TRBV28 and J is TRBJ1-6; D gene uncertain. Germline-derived CDR1 and CDR2 are MDHEN and SYDVKM. V was pared by 4 bases and J by 7 bases, with 17 bases between. CDR3 length: 16 residues. The CDR3 here is CASSWGGPTGNSPLHF. The CDR3 DNA follows: TGTGCCAGCAGTTGGGGAGGGCCAACGGGCAATTCACCCCTCCACTTT. Supplemented by reference TRBV28 and TRBJ1-6, the full variable domain reads DVKVTQSSRYLVKRTGEKVFLECVQDMDHENMFWYRQDPGLGLRLIYFSYDVKMKEKGDIPEGYSVSREKKERFSLILESASTNQTSMYLCASSWGGPTGNSPLHFGNGTRLTVT.

This chain uses TRBV28 with TRBJ1-2, with D possibly TRBD1 on 6 matching bases. The CDR3 has 13 residues. V was cut by 6 bases and J by 4 bases, with 12 bases left in between. Germline lookup yields CDR1 MDHEN and CDR2 SYDVKM. This CDR3 is CASRTGTRYGYTF. The CDR3 nucleotides read TGTGCCAGCAGGACCGGGACACGCTATGGCTACACCTTC.

The chain uses TRBV7-8 and TRBJ2-6; no clear D. The CDR3 consists of 13 residues. CDR1 is SGHVS and CDR2 is FQNEAQ in the germline V gene. V lost 8 bases to trimming and J lost 4 bases, with 9 bases between them. In nucleotides, the CDR3 is TGTGCCAGCGAACTTCGGGGGGCCAACGTCCTGACTTTC. Its translation: CASELRGANVLTF.

The chain joins TRBV7-9 to TRBJ2-1; D is unclear. This CDR3 spans 13 amino acids. V was cut by 0 bases and J by 7 bases, with 7 bases left in between. Germline loops: CDR1 SEHNR, CDR2 FQNEAQ (reference sequence). Written as DNA, the CDR3 is TGTGCCAGCAGCTTAGCGCTTGGGAATGAGCAGTTCTTC. Protein: CASSLALGNEQFF. Variable domain in full (rest from reference TRBV7-9 and TRBJ2-1): DTGVSQNPRHKITKRGQNVTFRCDPISEHNRLYWYRQTLGQGPEFLTYFQNEAQLEKSRLLSDRFSAERPKGSFSTLEIQRTEQGDSAMYLCASSLALGNEQFFGPGTRLTVL.

The genes are TRBV19 and TRBJ1-2, with 8 bases identical to TRBD1. V dropped 4 bases and J dropped 5; count of bases not matched to a gene: 6. This CDR3 spans 14 amino acids. Germline V CDR1 and CDR2: LNHDA, SQIVND (reference sequence). DNA of the CDR3: TGTGCCAGTAGTAGAGACAGGGGTGGATATGGCTACACCTTC. As protein: CASSRDRGGYGYTF.

The chain combines TRBV14 with TRBJ1-3; D unresolved. Germline CDR1 is SGHDN and CDR2 is FVKESK. V lost 1 base and J 0 bases, leaving 10 bases between the germline ends. The CDR3 contains 16 residues. CDR3 protein: CASSQGTFHSGNTIYF. Written as DNA, the CDR3 is TGTGCCAGCAGCCAAGGGACTTTCCACTCTGGAAACACCATATATTTT.

The chain joins TRBV5-8 to TRBJ1-1; unclear D gene. The CDR3 is made up of 14 amino acids. Germline V gives CDR1 SGHTS, CDR2 YDEGEE. V was pared by 0 bases and J by 10 bases, with 16 bases between. In nucleotides, the CDR3 is TGTGCCAGCAGCTTGGTCGGGGTGTCAGGTGGAGCTTTCTTT. As protein: CASSLVGVSGGAFF. The entire variable domain, with the rest obtained from reference TRBV5-8 and TRBJ1-1, is as follows: EAGVTQSPTHLIKTRGQQATLRCSPISGHTSVYWYQQALGLGLQFLLWYDEGEERNRGNFPPRFSGRQFPNYSSELNVNALELEDSALYLCASSLVGVSGGAFFGQGTRLTVV.

The chain carries TRBV28 and TRBJ2-7; a weak D match, TRBD2 (5 bases). Germline V lookup: CDR1 MDHEN, CDR2 SYDVKM. CDR3 size: 18 residues. The V gene lost 0 bases and the J gene lost 0 bases, with 18 bases spanning the gap. DNA of the CDR3: TGTGCCAGCAGTTTATGGGGAGTCACCGGACGCAACTCCTACGAGCAGTACTTC. Translated: CASSLWGVTGRNSYEQYF.